In this sample, the clone carrying this T cell receptor beta chain turned up once. The antigen remains undetermined. Sequenced by immunoSEQ multiplex PCR; TCRdb stores in-frame clones only, minus some. The table lists roughly 2.5 million clones, around 90% of them singletons. These data are taken from a study of shared clonotypes between healthy human individuals. Findings of the study overall: Of the naive CD4 clonotypes, around 4.9% were shared across several donors.

This CDR3 contains 13 residues. Sequenced sample: naive CD4+ T cells sorted from blood. Subset indicated: CD45RA+ positively selected. The sequence was obtained from a man younger than 30 in good health. The chain links TRBV21-1 to TRBJ2-1; TRBD1 is the table's D call and was not checked against the DNA. TRBV21-1 constitutes a pseudogene. The DNA of the CDR3 is TGTGCCAGCAGCACGGGACAGGGGAATGAGCAGTTCTTC. This sequence encodes CASSTGQGNEQFF.